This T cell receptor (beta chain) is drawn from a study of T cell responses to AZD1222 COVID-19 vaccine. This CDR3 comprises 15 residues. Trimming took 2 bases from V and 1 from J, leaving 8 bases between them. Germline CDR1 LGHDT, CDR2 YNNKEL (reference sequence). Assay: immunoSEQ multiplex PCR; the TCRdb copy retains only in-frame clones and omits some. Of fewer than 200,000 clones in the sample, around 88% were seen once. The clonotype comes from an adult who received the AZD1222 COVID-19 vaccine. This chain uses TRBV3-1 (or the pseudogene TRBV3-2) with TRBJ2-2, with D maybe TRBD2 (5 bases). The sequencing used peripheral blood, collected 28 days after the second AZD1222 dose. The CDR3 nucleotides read TGTGCCAGCAGCCAATATCGGGGGAACACCGGGGAGCTGTTTTTT. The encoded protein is CASSQYRGNTGELFF.